The 4 T cell receptor beta chains reported below all come from one sample, sequenced in a study of cytomegalovirus exposure and HLA in healthy donors. The PCR ran on 60 Vbeta and 13 Jbeta primers. TCRdb keeps only in-frame clones here, not all; method: immunoSEQ multiplex PCR. The repertoire consists of around 190,000 clones, with around 87% occurring once and the leading ten covering 1% to 1.4%. Input material: PBMCs. The receptors derive from a boy between 2 and 10 years old in good health and CMV-seronegative.

The chain carries TRBV5-1 and TRBJ2-5; 7 bases fit TRBD2. The germline CDR1 and CDR2 sequences are SGHRS and YFSETQ. The CDR3 is 15 residues long. The V and J ends lost 4 bases and 5 bases, in that order; junction bases with no gene match: 11. The CDR3 spells CASSQPERGGETQYF. The CDR3 DNA is TGCGCCAGCAGCCAGCCCGAGCGGGGTGGGGAGACCCAGTACTTC. The full variable domain, its missing parts supplied by reference TRBV5-1 and TRBJ2-5, is KAGVTQTPRYLIKTRGQQVTLSCSPISGHRSVSWYQQTPGQGLQFLFEYFSETQRNKGNFPGRFSGRQFSNSRSEMNVSTLELGDSALYLCASSQPERGGETQYFGPGTRLLVL.

V is TRBV7-3 and J is TRBJ2-3, with TRBD2 identical over 10 bases. V was pared by 5 bases and J by 0 bases, with 5 bases of the junction left unmatched. The CDR3 loop spans 16 amino acids. Germline-derived CDR1 and CDR2 are SGHTA and FQGTGA. Written as DNA, the CDR3 is TGTGCCAGCAGCCAAGCGGGGGGGCCAAGCACAGATACGCAGTATTTT. Translating it yields CASSQAGGPSTDTQYF. Full variable domain (rest looked up from reference TRBV7-3 and TRBJ2-3): GAGVSQTPSNKVTEKGKYVELRCDPISGHTALYWYRQSLGQGPEFLIYFQGTGAADDSGLPNDRFFAVRPEGSVSTLKIQRTERGDSAVYLCASSQAGGPSTDTQYFGPGTRLTVL.

V and J are TRBV29-1 and TRBJ1-2; 7 positions match TRBD1. This CDR3 is built from 14 residues. Germline values: CDR1 SQVTM, CDR2 ANQGSEA. The ends lost 6 bases at V and 8 bases at J; junction bases unmatched: 15. The DNA of the CDR3 is TGCAGCGTCGGGAGAGGGGGCAATGGTTACGGCTACACCTTC. It encodes CSVGRGGNGYGYTF. The whole variable domain, filled in from reference TRBV29-1 and TRBJ1-2, reads SAVISQKPSRDICQRGTSLTIQCQVDSQVTMMFWYRQQPGQSLTLIATANQGSEATYESGFVIDKFPISRPNLTFSTLTVSNMSPEDSSIYLCSVGRGGNGYGYTFGSGTRLTVV.

The chain carries TRBV28 and TRBJ2-2; TRBD2 is a possible D gene (6 bases). The CDR3 contains 16 residues. The germline V gene has CDR1 MDHEN and CDR2 SYDVKM. V lost 6 bases and J 4 bases, leaving 18 bases between the germline ends. The CDR3 sequence: CASSLDPRGITGELFF. CDR3 bases: TGTGCCAGCAGCCTCGACCCCCGGGGGATCACCGGGGAGCTGTTTTTT. Looking up the rest from reference TRBV28 and TRBJ2-2 gives the full variable domain: DVKVTQSSRYLVKRTGEKVFLECVQDMDHENMFWYRQDPGLGLRLIYFSYDVKMKEKGDIPEGYSVSREKKERFSLILESASTNQTSMYLCASSLDPRGITGELFFGEGSRLTVL.